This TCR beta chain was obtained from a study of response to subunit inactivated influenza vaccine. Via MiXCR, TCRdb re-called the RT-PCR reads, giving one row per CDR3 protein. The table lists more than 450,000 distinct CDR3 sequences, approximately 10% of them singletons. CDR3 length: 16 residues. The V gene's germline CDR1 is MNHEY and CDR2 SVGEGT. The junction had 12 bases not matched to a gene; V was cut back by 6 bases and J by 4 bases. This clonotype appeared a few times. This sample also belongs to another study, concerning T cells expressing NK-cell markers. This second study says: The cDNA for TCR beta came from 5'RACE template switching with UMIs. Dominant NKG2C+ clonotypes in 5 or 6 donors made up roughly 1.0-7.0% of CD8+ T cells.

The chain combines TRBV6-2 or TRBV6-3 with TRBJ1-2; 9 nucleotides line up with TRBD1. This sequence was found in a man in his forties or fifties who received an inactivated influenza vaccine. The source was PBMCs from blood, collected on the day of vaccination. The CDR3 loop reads CASSSLPGQGAYGYTF. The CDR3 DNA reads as TGTGCCAGCAGCTCCTTACCGGGACAGGGAGCCTATGGCTACACCTTC.